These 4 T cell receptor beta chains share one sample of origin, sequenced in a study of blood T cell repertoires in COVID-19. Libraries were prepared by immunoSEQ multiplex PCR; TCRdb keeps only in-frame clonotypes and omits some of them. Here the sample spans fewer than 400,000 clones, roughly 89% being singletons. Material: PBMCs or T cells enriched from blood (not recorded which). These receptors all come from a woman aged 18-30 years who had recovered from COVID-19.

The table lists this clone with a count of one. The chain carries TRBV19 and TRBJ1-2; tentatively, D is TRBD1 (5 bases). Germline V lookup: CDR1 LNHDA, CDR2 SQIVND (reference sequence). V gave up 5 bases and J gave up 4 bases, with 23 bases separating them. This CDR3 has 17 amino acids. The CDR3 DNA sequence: TGTGCCAGTAGTTCGCCCGGGACTGATCCCCTGGGCTATGGCTACACCTTC. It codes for CASSSPGTDPLGYGYTF.

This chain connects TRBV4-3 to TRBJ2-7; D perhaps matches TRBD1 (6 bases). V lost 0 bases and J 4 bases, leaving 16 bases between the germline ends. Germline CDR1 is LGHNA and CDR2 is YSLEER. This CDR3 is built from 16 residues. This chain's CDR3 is CASSQDRADQGYEQYF. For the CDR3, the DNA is TGCGCCAGCAGCCAAGATCGGGCCGACCAGGGGTACGAGCAGTACTTC.

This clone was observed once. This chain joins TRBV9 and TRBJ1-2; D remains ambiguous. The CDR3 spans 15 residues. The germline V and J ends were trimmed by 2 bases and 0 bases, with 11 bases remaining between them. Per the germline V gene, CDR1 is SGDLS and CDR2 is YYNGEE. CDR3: CASSVQDYSNYGYTF. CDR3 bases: TGTGCCAGCAGCGTGCAGGATTACTCTAACTATGGCTACACCTTC. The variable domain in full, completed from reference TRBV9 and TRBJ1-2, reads DSGVTQTPKHLITATGQRVTLRCSPRSGDLSVYWYQQSLDQGLQFLIQYYNGEERAKGNILERFSAQQFPDLHSELNLSSLELGDSALYFCASSVQDYSNYGYTFGSGTRLTVV.

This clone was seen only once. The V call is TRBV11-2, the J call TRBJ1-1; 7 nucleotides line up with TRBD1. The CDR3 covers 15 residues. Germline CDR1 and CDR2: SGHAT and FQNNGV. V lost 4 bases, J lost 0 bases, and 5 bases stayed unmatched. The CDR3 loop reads CASSSRTGMNTEAFF. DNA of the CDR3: TGTGCCAGCAGCTCGCGGACAGGAATGAACACTGAAGCTTTCTTT.